These T cell receptor beta chains were read from a single sample in a study of blood T cell repertoires in COVID-19. This table comes from immunoSEQ multiplex PCR, and its TCRdb copy is limited to in-frame clones, with some not included. Of 65,000 to 90,000 clones in the sample, about 83% were seen once. Source material: peripheral blood. The receptors here all came from a woman over 75 with acute or convalescent COVID-19. Both conserved end residues are part of each CDR3. A D gene is named only where the DNA matches it firmly. Clone size, where shown, is once, few, many, or a class for clones that have expanded.

>NA|once|TRBJ1-1|TRBV29-1|13
CSVEEGVGTEAFF
TGCAGCGTTGAGGAAGGGGTAGGAACTGAAGCTTTCTTT
>TRBD1|NA|TRBJ2-7|TRBV7-9|14
CASSIQGDSYEQYF
TGTGCCAGCAGCATACAGGGGGACTCCTACGAGCAGTACTTC
>NA|few|TRBJ2-1|TRBV2|14
CASSEGLVGNEQFF
TGTGCCAGCAGTGAAGGGCTAGTAGGCAATGAGCAGTTCTTC
>NA|NA|TRBJ1-2|TRBV2|13
CASSVSGAYGYTF
TGTGCCAGCAGTGTTTCAGGGGCCTATGGCTACACCTTC
>TRBD2|NA|TRBJ2-1|TRBV5-4|15
CASSLSSGSFNEQFF
TGTGCCAGCAGCTTGAGTAGCGGGAGTTTCAATGAGCAGTTCTTC
>TRBD2|NA|TRBJ2-2|TRBV7-2|15
CASHRGGVDTGELFF
TGTGCCAGTCACCGTGGGGGGGTCGACACCGGGGAGCTGTTTTTT
>NA|NA|TRBJ1-2|TRBV5-4|15
CASSLESMGRSGYTF
TGTGCCAGCAGCTTGGAATCGATGGGGCGAAGTGGCTACACCTTC
>TRBD1|NA|TRBJ2-4|TRBV13|14
CAASKLGQINIQYF
TGTGCCGCTTCGAAATTGGGACAGATAAACATTCAGTACTTC
>TRBD1|NA|TRBJ1-1|TRBV5-1|13
CASSSQGDTEAFF
TGCGCCAGCAGCTCCCAGGGGGACACTGAAGCTTTCTTT
>NA|NA|TRBJ2-1|TRBV11-2|11
CASSRGQEQFF
TGTGCCAGCAGTAGAGGGCAGGAGCAGTTCTTC
>TRBD1|NA|TRBJ1-5|TRBV11-3|20
CASSSPSGTGVFYSNQPQHF
TGTGCCAGCAGCTCACCTTCCGGGACAGGGGTTTTTTATAGCAATCAGCCCCAGCATTTT
>TRBD1|NA|TRBJ1-2|TRBV28|16
CASSPYTGGGNYGYTF
TGTGCCAGCAGTCCCTACACAGGGGGAGGAAACTATGGCTACACCTTC
>NA|NA|TRBJ2-4|TRBV19|13
CASSIGGINIQYF
TGTGCCAGTAGTATTGGCGGGATAAACATTCAGTACTTC
>NA|NA|TRBJ2-5|TRBV2|14
CASSGGFRQETQYF
TGTGCCAGCAGTGGCGGGTTCCGCCAAGAGACCCAGTACTTC
>NA|NA|TRBJ2-5|TRBV19|13
CASSIGPTGSQYF
TGTGCCAGTAGTATTGGACCCACGGGATCCCAGTACTTC
>TRBD1|NA|TRBJ2-3|TRBV12-3/TRBV12-4|13
CASSPGTGDTQYF
TGTGCCAGCAGCCCCGGGACAGGCGATACGCAGTATTTT
>TRBD2|NA|TRBJ2-1|TRBV7-9|16
CASSLAEASGIHEQFF
TGTGCCAGCAGCTTAGCGGAGGCTAGCGGGATACATGAGCAGTTCTTC
>TRBD1|few|TRBJ1-6|TRBV18|15
CASSPSEGTDLSLHF
TGTGCCAGCTCACCATCAGAAGGGACAGACTTGTCCCTCCACTTT
>TRBD2|once|TRBJ2-7|TRBV2|16
CASSATRAGEWDEQYF
TGTGCCAGCAGTGCGACTAGAGCGGGAGAATGGGACGAGCAGTACTTC
>TRBD2|few|TRBJ2-1|TRBV19|16
CASSVSGTSGTGEQFF
TGTGCCAGTAGTGTCTCCGGGACTAGCGGGACAGGTGAGCAGTTCTTC
>TRBD2|NA|TRBJ2-2|TRBV25-1|15
CASISGRALGGELFF
TGTGCCAGCATCAGCGGGAGGGCCTTGGGCGGGGAGCTGTTTTTT
>NA|NA|TRBJ1-1|TRBV27|11
CASSPTRGAFF
TGTGCCAGCAGCCCTACCAGAGGGGCTTTCTTT
>NA|NA|TRBJ2-7|TRBV7-2|16
CASSLDGVLGGYEQYF
TGTGCCAGCAGCTTAGACGGGGTGTTAGGGGGTTACGAGCAGTACTTC
>NA|medium-sized|TRBJ2-6|TRBV27|18
CASSPSPRDSSGANVLTF
TGTGCCAGCAGCCCCTCTCCAAGAGACTCTTCTGGGGCCAACGTCCTGACTTTC
>TRBD1|once|TRBJ2-5|TRBV15|15
CATSRDDRGLETQYF
TGTGCCACCAGCAGAGATGACAGGGGGCTGGAGACCCAGTACTTC
>NA|NA|TRBJ2-5|TRBV5-1|14
CASSLGGTEETQYF
TGCGCCAGCAGCCTAGGAGGGACAGAAGAGACCCAGTACTTC
>NA|NA|TRBJ2-7|TRBV4-1|16
CASSRLTGGDTYEQYF
TGCGCCAGCAGCCGACTCACGGGTGGGGACACCTACGAGCAGTACTTC
>TRBD1|NA|TRBJ1-2|TRBV3-1/TRBV3-2|15
CASSQDWSRGDGYTF
TGTGCCAGCAGCCAAGATTGGAGCAGGGGGGATGGCTACACCTTC
>TRBD2|NA|TRBJ2-7|TRBV7-9|14
CASSLLAGTYEQYF
TGTGCCAGCAGCTTACTAGCGGGGACCTACGAGCAGTACTTC
>NA|NA|TRBJ1-2|TRBV7-2|14
CASSLNRESYGYTF
TGTGCCAGCAGCTTAAACAGGGAGTCCTATGGCTACACCTTC
>TRBD1|NA|TRBJ1-6|TRBV6-6|14
CASNLDRGGSPLHF
TGTGCCAGCAACCTAGACAGGGGTGGCTCACCCCTCCACTTT
>TRBD2|few|TRBJ2-7|TRBV4-1|16
CASSQRLAGDSYEQYF
TGCGCCAGCAGCCAAAGACTAGCGGGGGATTCCTACGAGCAGTACTTC
>NA|once|TRBJ2-5|TRBV10-3|13
CAISEQGGQTQYF
TGTGCCATCAGTGAGCAGGGTGGACAGACCCAGTACTTC
>NA|NA|TRBJ2-7|TRBV7-2|13
CASSLPQGYEQYF
TGTGCCAGCAGCCTTCCTCAGGGCTACGAGCAGTACTTC
>TRBD1|NA|TRBJ1-2|TRBV29-1|11
CSVDRGYGYTF
TGCAGCGTTGACAGGGGGTATGGCTACACCTTC
>NA|NA|TRBJ2-1|TRBV12-3/TRBV12-4|12
CASSRLSVEQFF
TGTGCCAGCAGTCGACTATCGGTTGAGCAGTTCTTC
>NA|NA|TRBJ2-5|TRBV7-8|14
CASSLQGREETQYF
TGTGCCAGCAGCTTACAGGGAAGAGAAGAGACCCAGTACTTC
>TRBD2|few|TRBJ2-1|TRBV6-6|18
CASSRPGLAGGSYNEQFF
TGTGCCAGCAGCCGACCGGGACTAGCGGGAGGCTCCTACAATGAGCAGTTCTTC
>TRBD1|NA|TRBJ1-2|TRBV9|16
CASSVAPGQDTYGYTF
TGTGCCAGCAGCGTAGCTCCGGGACAGGACACCTATGGCTACACCTTC
>NA|NA|TRBJ1-5|TRBV28|14
CASRPGYGNQPQHF
TGTGCCAGCAGGCCAGGATATGGCAATCAGCCCCAGCATTTT
>NA|NA|TRBJ2-7|TRBV19|14
CASSPQGGGPEQYF
TGTGCCAGTAGCCCACAGGGAGGGGGGCCCGAGCAGTACTTC
>NA|NA|TRBJ2-4|TRBV29-1|11
CSVGEFDIQYF
TGCAGCGTCGGGGAGTTTGACATTCAGTACTTC
>NA|NA|TRBJ1-4|TRBV7-2|15
CASSSSSAGVEKLFF
TGTGCCAGCAGCTCCAGTTCTGCCGGAGTTGAAAAACTGTTTTTT
>NA|NA|TRBJ2-3|TRBV7-2|16
CASSLGDMGGTDTQYF
TGTGCCAGCAGCTTAGGGGACATGGGGGGCACAGATACGCAGTATTTT
>NA|NA|TRBJ1-4|TRBV7-8|15
CASSTEHPSNEKLFF
TGTGCCAGCAGCACCGAACACCCGTCTAATGAAAAACTGTTTTTT
>NA|NA|TRBJ2-7|TRBV28|11
CATNEGYEQYF
TGTGCCACCAATGAGGGCTACGAGCAGTACTTC